Sequencing of this T cell receptor beta chain was carried out in a study of blood T cell repertoires in COVID-19 (dated by TCRdb to the early 2020s). Regarding the study in general: The collaborator samples originated in the United States, Italy and Spain and spanned the acute and convalescent phases of COVID-19. Deeply sampled blood TCRbeta repertoires from subjects exposed to, actively infected with, or recovered from COVID-19 were included in the dataset. The sample metadata nearly always contained a de-identified subject ID, COVID-19 status, age in years and sex. Where available, HLA class I and class II types were obtained from metadata supplied by the sample provider rather than from assay-based typing. The prospective study material was composed of cDNA or gDNA derived from T cells, B-cell-depleted T cells, or PBMCs. The repertoires were released in a freely available public database meant as a resource for research on the immune response to SARS-CoV-2. The samples were drawn from the first 160 participants of the ongoing ImmuneRACE study and from 1,254 subjects provided by 6 global collaborators. Broader findings and caveats from the paper: Clinical and demographic metadata were provided uncurated, with the amount varying by source and participant.

The collaborating institutions used their own protocols to collect whole blood in K2EDTA tubes. For TCRbeta analysis, collaborators shipped samples in one of three forms: frozen whole blood, isolated PBMCs, or DNA extracted from either of those sample types. The immunoSEQ Assay, a bias-controlled multiplex PCR, was used to amplify TCRbeta CDR3 regions from genomic DNA. In the source study's methods: The number of nucleated cells in each sample was estimated by amplification of reference gene primers within the assay. Sequence reads were collapsed and filtered to measure the absolute abundance of every unique TCRbeta CDR3 rearrangement. For each sample, productive Simpson clonality was calculated as the square root of Simpson's diversity index across productive rearrangements. Held by TCRdb, this immuneACCESS table contains in-frame sequences only and omits some clones. Under half of the omission traces to an unresolved V gene where checked; the cause of the rest is unknown. That table is the source of V, J and clone size, and D and trimming were worked out from the DNA. The sample table holds over 95,000 clones, of which 81% were seen once. The ten largest clones represent more than 9% of the sample.

The V end loses 6 bases and the J end loses 3 bases, and a stretch of 6 bases separates them. Counted from cysteine to phenylalanine, this CDR3 has 12 amino acids. CDR3 DNA only is kept here, 36 bases in frame from base 1. According to the germline V gene (reference sequence), CDR1 reads LNHDA and CDR2 reads SQIVND. In regard to this clone: What antigen it recognizes has not been identified. Nothing much larger sits one base from this clone, and base qualities are not available.

This TCR was recovered from a human donor in a cohort sampled during active COVID-19. This receptor chain uses TRBV19 and TRBJ2-1, with a weak D call of TRBD1 (5 bases match). Sequencing used peripheral blood. The DNA is TGTGCCAGTAGCGACAGCTACAATGAGCAGTTCTTC. The translation is CASSDSYNEQFF.